This T cell receptor (beta chain) is from a study of T cells in Graves' hyperthyroidism and ophthalmopathy. For the study at large: Once the initial diagnosis was made, peripheral blood was obtained before any treatment. General observations from the study: Blood held most thyroid clonotypes expanded above 0.001 frequency.

V lost 5 bases to trimming and J lost 4 bases, with 9 bases between them. CDR1 and CDR2 (germline): PRHDT, FYEKMQ (reference sequence). The CDR3 spans 12 residues. Ten or more counts support this clonotype. Its antigen is not known. Patients were excluded for uncontrolled infection, other autoimmune disease, pregnancy or lactation. Isolation of PBMCs was performed on 8.5 to 10 ml fresh peripheral blood. RNA transcripts yielded amplified TCR beta CDR3 regions. The HTBI primer set drove a first-round RT-PCR of the TCR CDR3. TCRdb ran MiXCR on the multiplex PCR reads and lists one entry per CDR3 protein. The table has a few hundred thousand distinct CDR3 sequences, more than 15% seen once.

The receptor's source is a woman under 30 with Graves' hyperthyroidism that later progressed to Graves' ophthalmopathy. The rearrangement links TRBV13 to TRBJ2-7; D may be TRBD2 (6 bases). The sequenced sample was blood. The CDR3 is CASSAGSYEQYF. The CDR3 coding sequence is TGTGCCAGCAGCGCCGGGAGTTACGAGCAGTACTTC.